These T cell receptor beta chains were read from a single sample in a study of shared clonotypes between healthy human individuals. The method was immunoSEQ multiplex PCR; TCRdb's version includes in-frame clones alone and lacks a portion of them. Of fewer than 1.4 million clones listed, 75% to 80% are singletons. Sequenced sample: memory CD4+ T cells from PBMCs. Receptors originate from a man between 18 and 35 years old in good health. Some clones in this sample may be carry-over from other donors' samples. Both conserved end residues are part of each CDR3. The D gene is left open where the match is weak. For some rows the clone size is stated as once, few or many, or as a class when expanded; others skip it.

j_gene	d_gene	abundance	v_gene	CDR3nt	CDR3aa
TRBJ1-1	TRBD1	few	TRBV28	TGTGCCAGCAGTCTTGGACAGGGGGACACTGAAGCTTTCTTT	CASSLGQGDTEAFF
TRBJ2-3	TRBD1	few	TRBV5-1	TGCGCCAGCAGCTTGGCAGGACAGGCCAGGCGACTTACGCAGTATTTT	CASSLAGQARRLTQYF
TRBJ1-1	-	-	TRBV27	TGTGCCAGCAGTTTAGAGGGCGGGTGGACTGAAGCTTTCTTT	CASSLEGGWTEAFF
TRBJ2-3	-	-	TRBV7-2	TGTGCCAGCAGCTTAGATGCGGTTAGCACAGATACGCAGTATTTT	CASSLDAVSTDTQYF
TRBJ1-5	-	-	TRBV6-5	TGTGCCAGCAGTTACTCCGCCGGGCCACAGGATCAGCCCCAGCATTTT	CASSYSAGPQDQPQHF
TRBJ2-3	TRBD2	-	TRBV19	TGTGCCAGTAGTCCAGGCGGGACTAGCGGCTCAGATACGCAGTATTTT	CASSPGGTSGSDTQYF
TRBJ1-2	-	many	TRBV28	TGTGCCAGCAGGAGCGGCTCGGGGGCCCCGTTACCGGGCTATGGCTACACCTTC	CASRSGSGAPLPGYGYTF
TRBJ1-1	-	-	TRBV5-1	TGCGCCAGCAGCTTGGAGTGGGGCCAGAACACTGAAGCTTTCTTT	CASSLEWGQNTEAFF
TRBJ1-3	-	once	TRBV18	TGTGCCAGCTCACAGCAAACTGGAAACACCATATATTTT	CASSQQTGNTIYF
TRBJ2-7	-	-	TRBV28	TGTGCCAGCAGTTCTACAGGGCATAGCTCCTACGAGCAGTACTTC	CASSSTGHSSYEQYF
TRBJ2-7	TRBD1	-	TRBV19	TGTGCCAGTAGCCGGACAGGGGAGACCTACGAGCAGTACTTC	CASSRTGETYEQYF
TRBJ2-1	TRBD2	many	TRBV5-1	TGCGCCAGCAGGAAGACTAGCGGGAGTCCCGGGTCCTACAATGAGCAGTTCTTC	CASRKTSGSPGSYNEQFF
TRBJ2-3	TRBD1	-	TRBV4-1	TGCGCCAGCAGCCCGGGGACAGCGGCCTTCACAGATACGCAGTATTTT	CASSPGTAAFTDTQYF
TRBJ2-7	-	once	TRBV6-5	TGTGCCAGCAGTCAGGGGACTTGGGCCGAGCAGTACTTC	CASSQGTWAEQYF
TRBJ1-2	-	many	TRBV5-1	TGCGCCAGCAGCTTGGAGACACCTAACTATGGCTACACCTTC	CASSLETPNYGYTF
TRBJ1-5	TRBD1	-	TRBV18	TGTGCCAGCTCACCACCGGGACAGGGAAAGGTTCAGCCCCAGCATTTT	CASSPPGQGKVQPQHF
TRBJ2-1	TRBD2	-	TRBV7-2	TGTGCCAGCAGCCCCTGGGTGGCGGGAGGGTACAATGAGCAGTTCTTC	CASSPWVAGGYNEQFF
TRBJ1-5	-	few	TRBV14	TGTGCCAGCAGCCAAGGCCGGCAGGGACCGCAGCATTTT	CASSQGRQGPQHF
TRBJ2-5	TRBD1	-	TRBV6-5	TGTGCCAGCACCGGGACAGGGGGCCTGGAGACCCAGTACTTC	CASTGTGGLETQYF
TRBJ1-2	TRBD1	-	TRBV10-3	TGTGCCATCAGTGGCCGGGACAGGGATAACTATGGCTACACCTTC	CAISGRDRDNYGYTF
TRBJ1-5	TRBD1	-	TRBV30	TGTGCCTGCAACGTCGGGACAGGCAATCAGCCCCAGCATTTT	CACNVGTGNQPQHF
TRBJ2-1	-	-	TRBV7-9	TGTGCCAGCAGCTTCCCCCACGGTGAGCAGTTCTTC	CASSFPHGEQFF
TRBJ2-7	TRBD2	-	TRBV2	TGTGCCAGCAGGGATCCCCCTAGCGGGGGGACCTACGAGCAGTACTTC	CASRDPPSGGTYEQYF
TRBJ2-3	-	-	TRBV2	TGTGCCAGCTATTCCAGGGGGCTAGCGGGATCCGTGGCAGATACGCAGTATTTT	CASYSRGLAGSVADTQYF
TRBJ2-3	TRBD1	many	TRBV7-3	TGTGCCAGCAGCCGCCGGAGGGCAGGGGGCTTAGATACGCAGTATTTT	CASSRRRAGGLDTQYF
TRBJ2-7	-	-	TRBV5-1	TGCGCCAGCAGCTCTGAGACAGCCTCCTACGAGCAGTACTTC	CASSSETASYEQYF
TRBJ1-5	-	-	TRBV28	TGTGCCAGCAGGGAGACAGGCCTTAGCAATCAGCCCCAGCATTTT	CASRETGLSNQPQHF
TRBJ1-4	TRBD1	-	TRBV18	TGTGCCAGCTCACCAGACAGGGGTACAACTAATGAAAAACTGTTTTTT	CASSPDRGTTNEKLFF
TRBJ2-7	TRBD2	-	TRBV7-9	TGTGCCAGCAGACCTTTGGGGGCGGGAGGGGCCCTGGAGCAGTACTTC	CASRPLGAGGALEQYF